This T cell receptor beta chain was sequenced during a study of blood T cell repertoires in COVID-19. The overall study: From T cells, B-cell-depleted T cells, or PBMCs came the material, which was cDNA or gDNA.

Clones were sequenced by immunoSEQ multiplex PCR, and TCRdb holds only the in-frame ones, with some missing. Among some 200,000 clones, 80% to 90% were seen once, and the ten largest hold more than 12%. Followed over time, Seattle patients had been enrolled while infection was active. CDR3 length: 13 residues. The germline V gene encodes CDR1 LGHDT and CDR2 YNNKEL (reference sequence). Trimming took off 1 base at V and 7 bases at J, with 10 bases between the two ends. The clonotype comes from a woman aged 65 to 85 with COVID-19, enrolled during active disease. The chain uses TRBV3-1 (or the pseudogene TRBV3-2) and TRBJ1-2, with unresolved D. The sample taken for sequencing was peripheral blood. Here the CDR3 reads CASSQVAGSGYTF. For the CDR3, the DNA is TGTGCCAGCAGCCAAGTCGCCGGTAGTGGCTACACCTTC.